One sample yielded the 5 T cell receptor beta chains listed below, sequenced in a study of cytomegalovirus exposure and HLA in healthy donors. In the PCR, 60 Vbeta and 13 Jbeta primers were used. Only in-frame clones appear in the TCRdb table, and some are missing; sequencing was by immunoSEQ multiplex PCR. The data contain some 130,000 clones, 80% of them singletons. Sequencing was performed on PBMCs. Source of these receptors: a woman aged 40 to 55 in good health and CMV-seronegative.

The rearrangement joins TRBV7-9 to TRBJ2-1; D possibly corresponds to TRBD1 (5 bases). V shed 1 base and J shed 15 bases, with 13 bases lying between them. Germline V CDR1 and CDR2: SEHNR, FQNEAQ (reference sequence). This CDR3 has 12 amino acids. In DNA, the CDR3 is TGTGCCAGCAGCTTAGAGGACACAGGACGGTTCTTC. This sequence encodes CASSLEDTGRFF.

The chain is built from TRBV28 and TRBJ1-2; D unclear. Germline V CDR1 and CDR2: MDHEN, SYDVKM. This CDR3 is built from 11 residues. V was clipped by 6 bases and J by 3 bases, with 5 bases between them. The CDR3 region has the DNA TGTGCCAGCAGGGCAGACTATGGCTACACCTTC. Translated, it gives CASRADYGYTF.

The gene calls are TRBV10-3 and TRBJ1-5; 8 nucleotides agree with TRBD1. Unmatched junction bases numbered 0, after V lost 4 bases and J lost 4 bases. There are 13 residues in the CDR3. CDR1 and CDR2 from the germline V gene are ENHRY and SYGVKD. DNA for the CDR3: TGTGCCATCAGTGGACAGGGGAATCAGCCCCAGCATTTT. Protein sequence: CAISGQGNQPQHF.

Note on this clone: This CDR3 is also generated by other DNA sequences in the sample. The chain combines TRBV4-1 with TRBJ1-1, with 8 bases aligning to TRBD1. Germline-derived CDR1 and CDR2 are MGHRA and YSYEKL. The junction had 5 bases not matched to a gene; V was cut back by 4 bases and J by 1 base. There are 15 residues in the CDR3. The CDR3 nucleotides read TGCGCCAGCAGCCCTTTTGGGACAGGGAACACTGAAGCTTTCTTT. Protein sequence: CASSPFGTGNTEAFF.

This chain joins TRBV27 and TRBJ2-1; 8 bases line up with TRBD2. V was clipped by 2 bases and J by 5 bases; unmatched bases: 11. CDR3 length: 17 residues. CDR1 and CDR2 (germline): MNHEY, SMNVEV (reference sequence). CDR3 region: CASSLEGTRYLHNEQFF. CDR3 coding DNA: TGTGCCAGCAGTTTAGAGGGGACTAGGTACCTCCACAATGAGCAGTTCTTC.